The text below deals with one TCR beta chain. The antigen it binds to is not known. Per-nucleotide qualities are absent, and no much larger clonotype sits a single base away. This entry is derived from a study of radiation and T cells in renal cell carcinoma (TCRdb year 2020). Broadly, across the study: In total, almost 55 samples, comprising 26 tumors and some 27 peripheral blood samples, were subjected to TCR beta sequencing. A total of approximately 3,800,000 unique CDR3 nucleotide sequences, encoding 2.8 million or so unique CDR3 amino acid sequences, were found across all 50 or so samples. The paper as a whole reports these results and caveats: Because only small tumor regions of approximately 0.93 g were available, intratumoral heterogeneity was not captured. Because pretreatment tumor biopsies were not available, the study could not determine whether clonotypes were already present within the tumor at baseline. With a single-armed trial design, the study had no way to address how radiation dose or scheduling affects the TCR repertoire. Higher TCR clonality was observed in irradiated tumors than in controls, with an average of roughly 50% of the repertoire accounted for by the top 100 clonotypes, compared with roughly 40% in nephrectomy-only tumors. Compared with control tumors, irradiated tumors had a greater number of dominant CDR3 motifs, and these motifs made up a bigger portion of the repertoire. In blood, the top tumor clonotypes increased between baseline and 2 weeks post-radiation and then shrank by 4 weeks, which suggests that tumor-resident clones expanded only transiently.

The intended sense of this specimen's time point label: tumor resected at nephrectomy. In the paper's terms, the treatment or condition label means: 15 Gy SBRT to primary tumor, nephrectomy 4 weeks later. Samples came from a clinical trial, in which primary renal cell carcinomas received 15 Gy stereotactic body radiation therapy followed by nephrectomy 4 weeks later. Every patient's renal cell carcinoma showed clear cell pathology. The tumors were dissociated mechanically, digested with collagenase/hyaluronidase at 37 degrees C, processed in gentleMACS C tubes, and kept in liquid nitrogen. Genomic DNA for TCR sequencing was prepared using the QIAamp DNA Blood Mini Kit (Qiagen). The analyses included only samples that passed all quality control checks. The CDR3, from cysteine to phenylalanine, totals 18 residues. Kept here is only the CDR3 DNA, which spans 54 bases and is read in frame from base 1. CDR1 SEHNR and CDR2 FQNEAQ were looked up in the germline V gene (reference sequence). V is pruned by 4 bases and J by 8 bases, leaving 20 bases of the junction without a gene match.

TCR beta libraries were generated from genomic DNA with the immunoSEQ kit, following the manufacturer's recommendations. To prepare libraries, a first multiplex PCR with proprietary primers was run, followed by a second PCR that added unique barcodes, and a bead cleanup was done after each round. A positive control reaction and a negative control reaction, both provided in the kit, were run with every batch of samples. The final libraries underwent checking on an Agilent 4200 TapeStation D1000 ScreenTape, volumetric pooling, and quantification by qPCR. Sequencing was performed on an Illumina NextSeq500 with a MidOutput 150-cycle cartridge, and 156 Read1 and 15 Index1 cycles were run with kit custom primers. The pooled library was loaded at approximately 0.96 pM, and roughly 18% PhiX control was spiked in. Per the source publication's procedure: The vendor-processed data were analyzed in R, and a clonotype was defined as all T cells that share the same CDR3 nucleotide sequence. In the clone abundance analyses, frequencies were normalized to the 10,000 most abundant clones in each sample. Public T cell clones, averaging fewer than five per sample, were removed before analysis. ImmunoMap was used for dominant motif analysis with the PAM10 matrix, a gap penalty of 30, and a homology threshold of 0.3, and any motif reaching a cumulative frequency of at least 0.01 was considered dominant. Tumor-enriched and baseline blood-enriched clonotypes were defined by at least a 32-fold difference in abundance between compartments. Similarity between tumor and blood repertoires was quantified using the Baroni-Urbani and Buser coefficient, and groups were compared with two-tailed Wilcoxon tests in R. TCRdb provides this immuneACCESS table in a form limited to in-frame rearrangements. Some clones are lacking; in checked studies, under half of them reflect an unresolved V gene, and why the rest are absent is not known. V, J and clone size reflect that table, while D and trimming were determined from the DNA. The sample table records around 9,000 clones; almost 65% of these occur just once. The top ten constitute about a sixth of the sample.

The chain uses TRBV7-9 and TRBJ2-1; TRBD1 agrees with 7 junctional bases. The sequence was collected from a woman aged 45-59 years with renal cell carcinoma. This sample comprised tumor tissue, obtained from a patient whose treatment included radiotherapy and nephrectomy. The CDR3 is CASSSTRQVTGVLHEQFF. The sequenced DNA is TGTGCCAGCAGCTCAACCCGACAGGTCACAGGGGTTCTGCATGAGCAGTTCTTC.